This is a list of T cell receptor beta chains from one sample in a study of CD4 and CD8 cells across lung adenocarcinoma regions. TCRdb passed the PCR reads through MiXCR, listing each CDR3 protein once. The data hold approximately 19,000 distinct CDR3 sequences, with about 54% observed a single time. The sample taken for sequencing was CD8+ T cells from the center of a lung tumor. These receptor sequences come from a female donor with lung adenocarcinoma. The CD4 and CD8 labels of this study may be unreliable. CDR3s include the opening cysteine and the closing phenylalanine or tryptophan. D genes are given only for firm matches. Clone size is not always given. Where it is, it says once, few, many or a class for expanded clones.

abundance	v_gene	d_gene	j_gene	CDR3nt	CDR3aa
NA	TRBV27	TRBD2	TRBJ2-5	TGTGGCGGGGGGTCCGGGGGCCGGGACAAAGAGACCCAGTACTTC	CGGGSGGRDKETQYF
few	TRBV5-4	NA	TRBJ1-2	TGTGCCAGCAGCTCTATTAGGGACGGGTATGGCTACACCTTC	CASSSIRDGYGYTF
NA	TRBV24-1	TRBD2	TRBJ2-1	TGTGCCACCAGTGATTCCGGGACTAGCGGGAGGGCCAACAATGAGCAGTTCTTC	CATSDSGTSGRANNEQFF
NA	TRBV7-2	NA	TRBJ1-1	TGTGCCAGCAGCCTTAAGTCGGGCAATGAAGCTTTCTTT	CASSLKSGNEAFF
many	TRBV7-6	TRBD2	TRBJ2-7	TGTGCCAGCAGCTTAGTCGCTAGCGGGAAGGGGAGATACTACGAGCAGTACTTC	CASSLVASGKGRYYEQYF
NA	TRBV6-5	NA	TRBJ2-5	TGTGCCAGCAGTTACGGGGGCAGTGAGCAAAAGACCCAGTACTTC	CASSYGGSEQKTQYF
NA	TRBV11-2	NA	TRBJ2-6	TGTGCCAGCAGCCCTGGGGGTTCTGGGGCCAACGTCCTGACTTTC	CASSPGGSGANVLTF
NA	TRBV10-3	TRBD1	TRBJ2-4	TGTGCGGCGAAGGTGGGGGGACAGGGAGACATTCAGTACTTC	CAAKVGGQGDIQYF
NA	TRBV6-1	NA	TRBJ2-3	TGTGCCAGCCGAGGCACGGCCCGCCCAGATACGCAGTATTTT	CASRGTARPDTQYF
many	TRBV27	NA	TRBJ2-3	TGTGGGGGCGGTCCTCCAGATACGCAGTATTTT	CGGGPPDTQYF
NA	TRBV10-1	NA	TRBJ2-7	TGCGGCGGCACGGGGCTGGGAGCCACAGATACGCAGTACTTC	CGGTGLGATDTQYF
NA	TRBV6-1	NA	TRBJ2-5	TGTGCTAGCGCGAGGGCCCGGAGGGAGGCCCAGTCCTTC	CASARARREAQSF
many	TRBV10-2	NA	TRBJ1-1	TGCGCCAGCAGTGGGGTCGGGGTGAACACTGAAGCTTTCTTT	CASSGVGVNTEAFF
NA	TRBV6-1	NA	TRBJ2-4	TGTGCCAGCACGGGGCTGAGAGCCATGAGCACGCAGTACTTT	CASTGLRAMSTQYF
once	TRBV10-1	NA	TRBJ2-2	TGCGCCAGCAGTGGCTCGAAGAGACTGAGCACCGGGGAGCTGTTTTTT	CASSGSKRLSTGELFF
once	TRBV10-1	NA	TRBJ2-4	TGCGCCGTCTCGGTCATGCAAGACACAAACACTCAGTACTTC	CAVSVMQDTNTQYF
few	TRBV4-1	NA	TRBJ1-4	TGCGCCAGCAGAAACACAGGGAGGAGGTCTAATGAAAAACTGTTTTTT	CASRNTGRRSNEKLFF
NA	TRBV6-1	NA	TRBJ1-2	TGTGCCAGCTCACAAGTACAGGGCTCCTATGGCTACACCTTC	CASSQVQGSYGYTF
NA	TRBV25-1	NA	TRBJ2-4	TGTGCCAGCTACCGGGACCAGCGAGCCAAAGATACGCAGTACTTC	CASYRDQRAKDTQYF
once	TRBV7-8	NA	TRBJ2-3	TGTGCCAGCAGGGGGGAGAGAGGCAAAAATACGCAGTACTTT	CASRGERGKNTQYF
NA	TRBV3-1	TRBD2	TRBJ2-2	TGTGCCAGCAGCCACGTTAGCGGGAGCTTACGGGGGGAGCTGTTTTTT	CASSHVSGSLRGELFF
NA	TRBV6-1	TRBD1	TRBJ2-5	TGTGCCAGCAATCGGGACAGGGAGATTGGAGAGACCCAGTACTTC	CASNRDREIGETQYF
few	TRBV6-1	NA	TRBJ2-6	TGTGCCAGCCAGTCTGGGGCCAACGTCCTGACTTTC	CASQSGANVLTF
NA	TRBV10-1	NA	TRBJ2-5	TGCGCCAGCAGTGAGTCCCTGGGGGAGACCCAGTACTTC	CASSESLGETQYF
NA	TRBV20-1	TRBD1	TRBJ2-3	TGCAGTGCTTTCCCCGGGACAGAGTACACAGATACGCAGTATTTT	CSAFPGTEYTDTQYF
few	TRBV4-1	NA	TRBJ2-4	TGCGCCAGCAGCCCTTCAGGGAGCTCAACCAAAAACATTCAGTACTTC	CASSPSGSSTKNIQYF
many	TRBV6-1	NA	TRBJ1-6	TGTGCCAGCAGTGCAGGGTTATCACCCCTCCACTTT	CASSAGLSPLHF
few	TRBV6-4	NA	TRBJ2-7	TGTGCCAGCAGTGACTCGGAAGCCCCTATCAGCGAGCAGTACTTC	CASSDSEAPISEQYF
NA	TRBV10-3	TRBD2	TRBJ2-4	TGTGCCACCCGGGCTTTGTGGGGGATCGGGAGCGGGGAAAACATTCAGTACTTC	CATRALWGIGSGENIQYF
few	TRBV7-9	NA	TRBJ2-3	TGTGCCAGCAGCCTAGCACAGGGCACAGATACGCAGTATTTT	CASSLAQGTDTQYF
few	TRBV10-3	NA	TRBJ2-3	TGTGCCATCTCCAGTGTGGCAGATACGCAGTATTTT	CAISSVADTQYF
NA	TRBV12-3/TRBV12-4	NA	TRBJ2-2	TGTGCCAGCAGCGCGGGGACTCGCCGGGGGGGGGAGCTGTTTTTT	CASSAGTRRGGELFF
many	TRBV27	NA	TRBJ2-1	TGTGCCAGCAGTTCAAGTGGCGGAAAACCCTACAATGAGCAGTTCTTC	CASSSSGGKPYNEQFF
NA	TRBV6-1	TRBD2	TRBJ2-7	TGTGCCAGCAGTGAAGGGCCCCTGACTAGCGGCTACGAGCAGTACTTC	CASSEGPLTSGYEQYF
many	TRBV6-5	TRBD2	TRBJ2-1	TGTGCCAGCAGTTACCCTCCCAGCGGGAGCGGCTACAATGAGCAGTTCTTC	CASSYPPSGSGYNEQFF
NA	TRBV27	NA	TRBJ2-3	TGTGCCAGCAGTTTTTGGGGCAGAGACCCAGATACGCAGTATTTT	CASSFWGRDPDTQYF
NA	TRBV25-1	NA	TRBJ2-4	TGTGCCAGGAGGCGAGCCAAAAACATGCAGTATTTC	CARRRAKNMQYF
many	TRBV6-1	TRBD1	TRBJ1-2	TGTGCCAGCAGTGAGGGACAGAGATATGGCTACACCTTC	CASSEGQRYGYTF
NA	TRBV7-2	TRBD2	TRBJ2-1	TGTGCCAGCAGCACTCGAAATCGACTAGCGGGGGGGATTGGCAATGAGCAGTTCTTC	CASSTRNRLAGGIGNEQFF
NA	TRBV6-1	NA	TRBJ2-3	TGTGCCAGCAAAAAGACGGCTGGGGGCACCGATGAGCAGTATTTT	CASKKTAGGTDEQYF
NA	TRBV9	NA	TRBJ2-1	TGTGCCAGCAGCCTAGGGAATTTCAATGAGCAGTTCTTC	CASSLGNFNEQFF